The 8 T cell receptor beta chains below were found in one sample sequenced in a study of shared clonotypes between healthy human individuals. Naive CD8 cells comprised CD45RO-negative, CCR7-positively selected cells, excluding terminally differentiated effector memory CD45RA+ cells. Assay: immunoSEQ multiplex PCR; the TCRdb copy retains only in-frame clones and omits some. The table has 550,000 to 750,000 clones, about 91% seen once; the top ten hold approximately 24%. The sample was naive CD8+ T cells sorted from blood. The receptor set was obtained from a man aged 30 to 39 in good health.

The chain uses TRBV7-9 and TRBJ2-5, with 7 bases identical to TRBD2. The V gene end was trimmed by 7 bases and the J gene end by 5 bases; junction bases not matched to a gene: 7. Germline V lookup: CDR1 SEHNR, CDR2 FQNEAQ (reference sequence). The CDR3 has 13 amino acids. The CDR3 DNA sequence: TGTGCCAGCACCTCACGGGGGGACGAGACCCAGTACTTC. Its protein is CASTSRGDETQYF.

This chain connects TRBV19 to TRBJ1-2; 8 bases line up with TRBD1. In germline, CDR1 is LNHDA, CDR2 SQIVND (reference sequence). Trimming at V came to 0 bases and at J to 7 bases, leaving 7 bases not matched to a gene. This CDR3 is built from 15 residues. Here the CDR3 reads CASSIDAGTGRGYTF. DNA of the CDR3: TGTGCCAGTAGTATAGACGCCGGGACAGGTCGTGGCTACACCTTC.

DNA of the CDR3: TGTGCCAGCAGTTACTCCCAGGGTTTGGCTAACACTGAAGCTTTCTTT. The encoded protein is CASSYSQGLANTEAFF. The chain recombines TRBV6-5 with TRBJ1-1; the D gene is possibly TRBD1 (5 bases). With 0 bases removed from V and 2 bases from J, the gap between germline ends came to 13 bases. Per germline, CDR1 MNHEY and CDR2 SVGAGI. CDR3 length equals 16 residues.

The CDR3 DNA reads TGTGCCAGCAGCCATCGGGACAGAAATGAGCAGTTCTTC. Amino acid sequence: CASSHRDRNEQFF. This chain joins TRBV14 and TRBJ2-1; 7 nucleotides align to TRBD1. Germline CDR1 reads SGHDN; CDR2 reads FVKESK. V trimming: 3 bases; J trimming: 7 bases; junction bases outside the gene matches: 3. The CDR3 sequence is 13 residues long.

This clone was observed a single time. The rearrangement links TRBV27 to TRBJ2-3; 8 bases fit TRBD2. Trimming cost V 5 bases and J 4 bases; bases outside gene matches: 8. The CDR3 length is 15 residues. Per the germline V gene, CDR1 is MNHEY and CDR2 is SMNVEV (reference sequence). This CDR3 is CASSPPGLVADTQYF. Written as DNA, the CDR3 is TGTGCCAGCAGTCCACCGGGACTAGTGGCAGATACGCAGTATTTT.

In this sample, this clone turned up once. J is TRBJ1-4 and V is TRBV7-7, with a possible D match to TRBD1 (5 bases). This CDR3 contains 16 residues. V was clipped by 5 bases and J by 5 bases, with 18 bases between them. In germline, CDR1 is SSHAT, CDR2 FNYEAQ (reference sequence). The chain's CDR3 is CASSPLFQGGNEKLFF. CDR3 in DNA: TGTGCCAGCAGCCCACTATTCCAGGGAGGGAATGAAAAACTGTTTTTT.

This rearrangement joins TRBV25-1 to TRBJ2-3, with D unclear. CDR1 MGHDK and CDR2 SYGVNS come from the germline V gene. The V gene lost 2 bases and the J gene lost 4 bases, with 7 bases spanning the gap. The CDR3 loop spans 13 amino acids. The CDR3: CASSEITPDTQYF. The CDR3 DNA sequence: TGTGCCAGCAGTGAAATAACTCCAGATACGCAGTATTTT.

The chain combines TRBV4-3 with TRBJ2-3; 11 positions agree with TRBD2. The V gene's germline CDR1 is LGHNA and CDR2 YSLEER. The length of the CDR3 is 16 residues. V dropped 2 bases and J dropped 5; count of bases not matched to a gene: 6. In DNA, the CDR3 is TGCGCCAGCAGCCAAATGACTAGCGGGATCAGAGATACGCAGTATTTT. Protein: CASSQMTSGIRDTQYF.